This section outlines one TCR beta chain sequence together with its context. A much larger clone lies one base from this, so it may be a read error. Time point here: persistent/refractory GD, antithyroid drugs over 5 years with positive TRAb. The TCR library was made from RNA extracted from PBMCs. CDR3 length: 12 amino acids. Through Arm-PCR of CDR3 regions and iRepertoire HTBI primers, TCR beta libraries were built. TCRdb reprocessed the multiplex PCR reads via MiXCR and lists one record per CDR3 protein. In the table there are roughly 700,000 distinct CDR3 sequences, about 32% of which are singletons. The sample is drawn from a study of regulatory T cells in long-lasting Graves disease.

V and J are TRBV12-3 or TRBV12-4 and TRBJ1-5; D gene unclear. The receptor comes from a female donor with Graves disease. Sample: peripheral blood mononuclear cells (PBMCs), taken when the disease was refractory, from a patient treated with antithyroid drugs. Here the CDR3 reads CASSFRGQPRHF. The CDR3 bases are TGTGCCAGCAGTTTCCGTGGGCAGCCCCGGCATTTT.